One and the same sample provided the 21 T cell receptor beta chains below, sequenced in a study of response to subunit inactivated influenza vaccine. TCRdb re-analysed the RT-PCR reads in MiXCR, keeping a single row per CDR3 protein. In the table there are about 500,000 distinct CDR3 sequences, more than 15% of which are singletons. The specimen comprised CD4+ T cells sorted from PBMCs, sampled about 23 months after vaccination. The receptors stem from a man between 50 and 75 years old who received an inactivated influenza vaccine.

The table lists this clonotype with a few counts. The V gene is TRBV10-3, the J gene TRBJ2-1, with a tentative D call TRBD2 (6 bases). The CDR3 length is 13 residues. V was cut by 8 bases and J by 1 base, with 9 bases left in between. Germline values: CDR1 ENHRY, CDR2 SYGVKD. The CDR3 region has the DNA TGTGCCATCCTAGCGCAGTCCTACAATGAGCAGTTCTTC. This codes for CAILAQSYNEQFF.

The chain couples TRBV3-1 to TRBJ2-1; TRBD2 matches 11 bases. Germline V gives CDR1 LGHDT, CDR2 YNNKEL (reference sequence). Trimming removed 4 bases from V and 0 bases from J; junction bases left unmatched: 2. There are 16 residues in the CDR3. CDR3 sequence reads: CASSRLAGSSYNEQFF. CDR3 DNA sequence: TGTGCCAGCAGCCGACTAGCGGGGAGCTCCTACAATGAGCAGTTCTTC.

The sample holds a few counts of this clonotype. V and J are TRBV13 and TRBJ1-4, with a possible D match to TRBD1 (6 bases). Germline CDR1 reads PRHDT; CDR2 reads FYEKMQ (reference sequence). V lost 5 bases and J lost 7, with 14 bases in between. The length of the CDR3 is 14 residues. CDR3 sequence: CASSARGGSEKLFF. CDR3 coding DNA: TGTGCCAGCAGCGCCCGGGGGGGCTCTGAAAAACTGTTTTTT. Variable domain in full (rest from reference TRBV13 and TRBJ1-4): AAGVIQSPRHLIKEKRETATLKCYPIPRHDTVYWYQQGPGQDPQFLISFYEKMQSDKGSIPDRFSAQQFSDYHSELNMSSLELGDSALYFCASSARGGSEKLFFGSGTQLSVL.

This clonotype occurred a few times. This chain joins TRBV4-1 and TRBJ2-7, with 8 bases lining up with TRBD1. Germline CDR1 is MGHRA and CDR2 is YSYEKL. The CDR3 is 17 amino acids. J was trimmed by 4 bases and V by 0 bases; bases with no gene match: 11. The CDR3 reads CASSQDPRRTGRYEQYF. DNA for the CDR3: TGCGCCAGCAGCCAAGACCCTCGCCGGACAGGGAGGTACGAGCAGTACTTC.

This clonotype was picked up a small number of times. V is TRBV24-1 and J is TRBJ1-2; weak D call: TRBD1 (6 bases). Trimming pared 3 bases from V and 2 bases from J, leaving 6 bases between. CDR1 is KGHDR and CDR2 is SFDVKD in the germline V gene. The CDR3 is 13 amino acids. The CDR3 sequence is CATSDTGNYGYTF. The CDR3 DNA reads as TGTGCCACCAGTGATACAGGGAACTATGGCTACACCTTC.

V usage is TRBV12-3 or TRBV12-4 and J usage is TRBJ1-1; tentative D call: TRBD1 (5 bases). This CDR3 has 12 amino acids. V dropped 7 bases and J dropped 9 bases, with 15 bases sitting between them. In DNA, the CDR3 is TGTGCCAGCACCACCCCCGGGGGAAAAGCTTTCTTT. Translated: CASTTPGGKAFF.

This clonotype was seen more than once but under ten times. V usage is TRBV6-5 and J usage is TRBJ2-2; no firm D call. From germline, CDR1 is MNHEY and CDR2 SVGAGI. The ends were cut back, 4 bases at V and 5 bases at J, with 8 bases in the middle. This CDR3 is built from 13 residues. In nucleotides, the CDR3 is TGTGCCAGCAGTTGGGGTTGGACCGGGGAGCTGTTTTTT. Translated: CASSWGWTGELFF.

This clonotype was seen more than once but under ten times. The chain links TRBV10-3 to TRBJ2-3; 9 nucleotides agree with TRBD2. This CDR3 is built from 16 residues. Germline CDR1 ENHRY, CDR2 SYGVKD. V trimming: 1 base; J trimming: 4 bases; junction bases outside the gene matches: 6. CDR3 amino acids: CAISEWRGLAADTQYF. In DNA form, the CDR3 reads TGTGCCATCAGTGAGTGGCGGGGACTAGCAGCAGATACGCAGTATTTT.

V and J are TRBV4-3 and TRBJ1-4, with TRBD1 matching 9 bases. The CDR3 runs to 14 residues. The V and J ends lost 3 bases and 7 bases, in that order; junction bases with no gene match: 3. Germline loops: CDR1 LGHNA, CDR2 YSLEER. The CDR3, as DNA: TGCGCCAGCAGCCAGGACAGGGGATTTGAAAAACTGTTTTTT. Its protein product is CASSQDRGFEKLFF.

This clonotype was detected only a few times. The J gene is TRBJ2-7, the V gene TRBV20-1, with 8 positions matching TRBD1. With V trimmed by 1 base and J by 2 bases, 10 bases remained unmatched. There are 16 residues in the CDR3. Germline lookup yields CDR1 DFQATT and CDR2 SNEGSKA (reference sequence). In nucleotides, the CDR3 is TGCAGTGCTAGAGGGGGAACAGGGGGTACCACCTACGAGCAGTACTTC. The encoded protein is CSARGGTGGTTYEQYF.

This clonotype showed up many times. The V call is TRBV12-3 or TRBV12-4, the J call TRBJ2-2, with TRBD1 matching over 7 bases. The CDR3 extends over 16 amino acids. Trimming at V came to 1 base and at J to 4 bases, leaving 6 bases not matched to a gene. CDR3 nucleotide sequence: TGTGCCAGCAGTTTAGATCGGACAGGTGCCACCGGGGAGCTGTTTTTT. Residues: CASSLDRTGATGELFF.

The chain recombines TRBV4-1 with TRBJ2-5, with D hard to call. CDR1 and CDR2 from the germline V gene are MGHRA and YSYEKL. This CDR3 has 13 residues. Trimming removed 4 bases from V and 5 bases from J, with 11 bases in between. CDR3 coding DNA: TGCGCCAGCAGCCCCCGTGTCAGGGAGACCCAGTACTTC. Translation: CASSPRVRETQYF.

This clonotype was detected many times. This sequence joins TRBV7-2 and TRBJ2-6; D perhaps matches TRBD1 (5 bases). Germline-derived CDR1 and CDR2 are SGHTA and FQGNSA. V was shortened by 0 bases and J by 3 bases, with 9 bases between the two germline ends. The CDR3 totals 16 residues. Written as DNA, the CDR3 is TGTGCCAGCAGCTTAGCTGGGGCCTATGGGGCCAACGTCCTGACTTTC. It translates to CASSLAGAYGANVLTF. Complete variable domain (other parts from reference TRBV7-2 and TRBJ2-6): GAGVSQSPSNKVTEKGKDVELRCDPISGHTALYWYRQSLGQGLEFLIYFQGNSAPDKSGLPSDRFSAERTGGSVSTLTIQRTQQEDSAVYLCASSLAGAYGANVLTFGAGSRLTVL.

This clonotype was found a few times. The J gene is TRBJ2-5, the V gene TRBV20-1; the match to TRBD2 covers 7 bases. The CDR3 is 15 residues long. V was clipped by 3 bases and J by 5 bases; unmatched bases: 12. CDR1 and CDR2 (germline): DFQATT, SNEGSKA (reference sequence). This CDR3 reads CSARGRVGVRETQYF. As DNA, the CDR3 is TGCAGTGCTAGGGGGAGGGTGGGAGTACGGGAGACCCAGTACTTC.

This clonotype has a handful of counts. V gene TRBV20-1 combines with J gene TRBJ1-5; 7 bases map to TRBD1. V shed 7 bases and J 4 bases; nucleotides not matched to a gene: 10. The CDR3 has 14 amino acids. Germline CDR1 DFQATT, CDR2 SNEGSKA (reference sequence). DNA of the CDR3: TGCAGTGGGAAGACAGGGTGGAGAAATCAGCCCCAGCATTTT. Its protein is CSGKTGWRNQPQHF.

Concerning this clonotype itself: Its ends do not fully match the called genes, so a read error is possible. The rearrangement joins TRBV11-2 to TRBJ2-3, with 16 bases aligning to TRBD2. CDR3 length equals 23 residues. Germline-derived CDR1 and CDR2 are SGHAT and FQNNGV. For the CDR3, the DNA is TGTGCCAGGAGCTTATATAGTGGAGGGACAGCCGGGACTAGCGGGAGGGGAACAGATACGCAGTATTTT. Its translation is CARSLYSGGTAGTSGRGTDTQYF.

The J gene is TRBJ2-2, the V gene TRBV5-1; D might be TRBD1 or TRBD2, each matching 5 bases. Trimming removed 0 bases at V and 5 bases at J, with 11 bases between. There are 15 residues in the CDR3. Germline V lookup: CDR1 SGHRS, CDR2 YFSETQ. The CDR3 region is CASSLEHGGTGELFF. DNA of the CDR3: TGCGCCAGCAGCTTGGAACATGGGGGAACCGGGGAGCTGTTTTTT.

The chain recombines TRBV6-1 with TRBJ2-1; 9 bases align to TRBD1. This CDR3 contains 15 residues. Germline V gene data show CDR1 as MNHNS and CDR2 as SASEGT. V lost 7 bases and J lost 6; bases outside the gene matches: 10. The CDR3 DNA follows: TGTGCCAGCAAAAGATCGGGACAGGGTCTCAATGAGCAGTTCTTC. Protein product: CASKRSGQGLNEQFF.

The V call is TRBV3-1, the J call TRBJ2-2; D remains ambiguous. CDR3 length: 12 residues. CDR1 is LGHDT, CDR2 YNNKEL, per germline (reference sequence). Trimming shortened V by 5 bases and J by 6 bases, and 7 bases separated the two germline ends. CDR3 loop: CASSFIAGELFF. The CDR3 nucleotides read TGTGCCAGCAGCTTCATAGCCGGGGAGCTGTTTTTT.

This clonotype occurred a few times. The chain combines TRBV6-5 with TRBJ1-1; 7 bases are a match to TRBD1. Trimming at V came to 1 base and at J to 5 bases, leaving 10 bases not matched to a gene. CDR1 and CDR2 from the germline V gene are MNHEY and SVGAGI. The CDR3 consists of 16 residues. The CDR3 DNA reads TGTGCCAGCAGTTACTTGACAGGGAGCTTGGGGACTGAAGCTTTCTTT. It codes for CASSYLTGSLGTEAFF.

The V call is TRBV7-2, the J call TRBJ2-7; TRBD1 matches 9 bases. This CDR3 spans 15 amino acids. The germline CDR1 and CDR2 sequences are SGHTA and FQGNSA. J gave up 5 bases and V 0 bases, and 5 bases lay outside the gene matches. CDR3 region: CASSLAGTGKNEQYF. CDR3 nucleotide sequence: TGTGCCAGCAGCTTAGCCGGGACAGGGAAAAACGAGCAGTACTTC.